This T cell receptor beta chain was profiled in a study of blood T cell repertoires in COVID-19. Study as a whole: Researchers got acute and convalescent COVID-19 samples from the United States, Italy and Spain. T cells, B-cell-depleted T cells, or PBMCs provided the cDNA or gDNA that served as material.

Germline V CDR1 and CDR2: SGHRS, YFSETQ. This CDR3 has 14 residues. V dropped 0 bases and J dropped 4 bases, with 8 bases sitting between them. Study processing details: Reference gene primer amplification gave estimated nucleated cell counts. Libraries were prepared by immunoSEQ multiplex PCR; TCRdb keeps only in-frame clonotypes and omits some of them. V, J and clone size derive from that table, while D and trimming were established from the DNA sequence. The sample comprises 130,000 to 150,000 clones, roughly 80% of which are singletons, and roughly 34% rests with the top ten. The chain joins TRBV5-1 to TRBJ1-5; the D is unclear. This receptor was taken from a human donor in a cohort sampled during active COVID-19. The sequenced sample consisted of peripheral blood. This chain's CDR3 is CASSLDNRNQPQHF. For the CDR3, the DNA is TGCGCCAGCAGCTTGGATAACAGAAATCAGCCCCAGCATTTT. The variable domain in full, completed from reference TRBV5-1 and TRBJ1-5, reads KAGVTQTPRYLIKTRGQQVTLSCSPISGHRSVSWYQQTPGQGLQFLFEYFSETQRNKGNFPGRFSGRQFSNSRSEMNVSTLELGDSALYLCASSLDNRNQPQHFGDGTRLSIL.